There are many counts of the clone carrying this T cell receptor (beta chain). These data are taken from a study of identical twins. TCRdb reprocessed the 5' RACE reads with MiXCR, giving one entry per CDR3 protein. The sample records around 480,000 distinct CDR3 sequences, approximately 15% being singletons. CDR3 size: 15 residues. Unmatched junction bases numbered 10, after V lost 2 bases and J lost 8 bases. Germline V CDR1 and CDR2: SGHDT, YYEEEE. These data also featured in a second study, about yellow fever vaccine responses in identical twins.

The chain has TRBV5-6 and TRBJ1-1; 9 nucleotides agree with TRBD1. This receptor was identified in a young woman in good health. Sequencing was performed on CD4+ T cells sorted from blood. This chain's CDR3 is CASSFRDRDASEAFF. The DNA of the CDR3 is TGTGCCAGCAGCTTCCGGGACAGGGATGCTAGCGAAGCTTTCTTT.